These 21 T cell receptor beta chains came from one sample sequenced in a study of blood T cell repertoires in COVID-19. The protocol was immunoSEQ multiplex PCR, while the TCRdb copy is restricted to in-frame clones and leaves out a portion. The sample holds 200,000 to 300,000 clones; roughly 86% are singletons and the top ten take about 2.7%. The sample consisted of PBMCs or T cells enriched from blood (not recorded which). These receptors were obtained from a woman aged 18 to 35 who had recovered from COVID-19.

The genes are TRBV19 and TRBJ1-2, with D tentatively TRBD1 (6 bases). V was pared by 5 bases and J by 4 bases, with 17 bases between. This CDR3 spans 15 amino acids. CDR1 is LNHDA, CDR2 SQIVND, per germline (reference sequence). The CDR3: CASSPRHRAGYGYTF. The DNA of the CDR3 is TGTGCCAGTAGTCCCCGTCACAGGGCGGGCTATGGCTACACCTTC.

The DNA for the CDR3 is TGTGCCAGCATCGTCTCCCGGGACAGGGGAACAGATACGCAGTATTTT. Protein sequence: CASIVSRDRGTDTQYF. V usage is TRBV28 and J usage is TRBJ2-3; TRBD1 aligns across 10 bases. CDR3 length: 16 amino acids. V shed 7 bases, J shed 3 bases, and the junction held 10 bases outside the gene matches. Germline lookup yields CDR1 MDHEN and CDR2 SYDVKM.

The CDR3 bases are TGTGCCACCAGCAGAGATAGGGGTAACACAGATACGCAGTATTTT. It specifies CATSRDRGNTDTQYF. The chain combines TRBV15 with TRBJ2-3; D is possibly TRBD1 (5 bases). This CDR3 is built from 15 residues. Trimming took off 0 bases at V and 2 bases at J, with 9 bases between the two ends. CDR1 and CDR2 from the germline V gene are LNHNV and YYDKDF (reference sequence).

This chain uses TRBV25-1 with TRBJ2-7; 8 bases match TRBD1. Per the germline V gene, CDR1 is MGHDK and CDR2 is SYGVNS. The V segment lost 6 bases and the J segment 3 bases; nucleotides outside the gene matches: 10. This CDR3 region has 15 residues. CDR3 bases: TGTGCCAGCAGATGGGACAGGACGATTCACTACGAGCAGTACTTC. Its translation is CASRWDRTIHYEQYF.

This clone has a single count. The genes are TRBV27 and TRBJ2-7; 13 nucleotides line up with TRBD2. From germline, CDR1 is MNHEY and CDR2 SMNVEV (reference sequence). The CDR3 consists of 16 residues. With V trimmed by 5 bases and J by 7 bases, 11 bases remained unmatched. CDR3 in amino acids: CASSGRTSGGPWEQYF. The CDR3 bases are TGTGCCAGCAGTGGGCGGACTAGCGGGGGCCCCTGGGAGCAGTACTTC.

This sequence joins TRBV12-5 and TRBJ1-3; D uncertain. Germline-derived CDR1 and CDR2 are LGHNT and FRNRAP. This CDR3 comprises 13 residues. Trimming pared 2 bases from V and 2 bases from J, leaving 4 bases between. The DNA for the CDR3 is TGTGCTAGTGGTTTGAATACTGGAAACACCATATATTTT. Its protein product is CASGLNTGNTIYF.

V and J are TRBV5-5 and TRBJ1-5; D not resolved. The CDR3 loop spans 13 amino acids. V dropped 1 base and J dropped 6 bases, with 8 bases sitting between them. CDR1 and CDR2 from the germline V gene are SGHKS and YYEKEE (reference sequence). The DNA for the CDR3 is TGTGCCAGCAGCTTGTATCTGGCTCAGCCCCAGCATTTT. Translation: CASSLYLAQPQHF.

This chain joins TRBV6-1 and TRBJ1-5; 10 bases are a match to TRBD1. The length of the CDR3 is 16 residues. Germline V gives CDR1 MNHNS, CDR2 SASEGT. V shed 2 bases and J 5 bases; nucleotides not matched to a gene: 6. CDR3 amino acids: CASSERPGQGDQPQHF. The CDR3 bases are TGTGCCAGCAGTGAACGACCCGGACAGGGGGATCAGCCCCAGCATTTT.

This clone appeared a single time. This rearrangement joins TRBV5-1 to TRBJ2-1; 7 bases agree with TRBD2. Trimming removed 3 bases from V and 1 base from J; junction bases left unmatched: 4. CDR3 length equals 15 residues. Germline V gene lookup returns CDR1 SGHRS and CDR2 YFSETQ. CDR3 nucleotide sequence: TGCGCCAGCAGCTCTAGCGGTCCGTCCTACAATGAGCAGTTCTTC. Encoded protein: CASSSSGPSYNEQFF.

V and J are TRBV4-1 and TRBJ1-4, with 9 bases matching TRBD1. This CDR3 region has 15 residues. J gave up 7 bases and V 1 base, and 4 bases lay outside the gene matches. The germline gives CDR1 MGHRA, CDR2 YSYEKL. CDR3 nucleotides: TGCGCCAGCAGCCAAGCCGGGACAGGGTCTGAAAAACTGTTTTTT. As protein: CASSQAGTGSEKLFF.

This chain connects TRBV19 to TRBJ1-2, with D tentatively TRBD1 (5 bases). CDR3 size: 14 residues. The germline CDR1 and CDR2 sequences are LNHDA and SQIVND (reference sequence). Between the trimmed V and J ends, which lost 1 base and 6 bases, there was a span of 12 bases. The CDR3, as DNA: TGTGCCAGTAGTATAGTTGCGGGGCAAGATGGCTACACCTTC. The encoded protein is CASSIVAGQDGYTF. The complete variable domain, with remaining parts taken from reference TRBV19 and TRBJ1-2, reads DGGITQSPKYLFRKEGQNVTLSCEQNLNHDAMYWYRQDPGQGLRLIYYSQIVNDFQKGDIAEGYSVSREKKESFPLTVTSAQKNPTAFYLCASSIVAGQDGYTFGSGTRLTVV.

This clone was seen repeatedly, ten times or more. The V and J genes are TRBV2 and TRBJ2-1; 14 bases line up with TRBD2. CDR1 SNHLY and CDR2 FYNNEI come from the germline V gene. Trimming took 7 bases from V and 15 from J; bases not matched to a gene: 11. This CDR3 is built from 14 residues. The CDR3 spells CASTTGLAGGRRFF. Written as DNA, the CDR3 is TGTGCCAGCACCACCGGACTAGCGGGGGGCAGGCGGTTCTTC. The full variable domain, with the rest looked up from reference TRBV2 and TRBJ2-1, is EPEVTQTPSHQVTQMGQEVILRCVPISNHLYFYWYRQILGQKVEFLVSFYNNEISEKSEIFDDQFSVERPDGSNFTLKIRSTKLEDSAMYFCASTTGLAGGRRFFGPGTRLTVL.

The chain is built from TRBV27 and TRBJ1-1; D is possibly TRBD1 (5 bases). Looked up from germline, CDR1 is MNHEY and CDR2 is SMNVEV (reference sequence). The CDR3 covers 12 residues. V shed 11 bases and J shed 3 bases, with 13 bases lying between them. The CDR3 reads CAGRPGDTEAFF. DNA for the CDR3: TGTGCCGGACGTCCGGGGGACACTGAAGCTTTCTTT.

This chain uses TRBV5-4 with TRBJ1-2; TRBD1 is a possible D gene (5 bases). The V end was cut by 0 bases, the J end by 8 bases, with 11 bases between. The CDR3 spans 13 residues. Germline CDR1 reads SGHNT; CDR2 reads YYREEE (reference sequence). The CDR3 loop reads CASSLESGKGYTF. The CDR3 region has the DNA TGTGCCAGCAGCTTGGAGTCAGGGAAAGGCTACACCTTC.

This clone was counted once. CDR3 loop: CASSPSRVEAYGYTF. In DNA, the CDR3 is TGTGCCAGCAGCCCGAGTAGGGTGGAGGCCTATGGCTACACCTTC. The chain employs TRBV9 and TRBJ1-2, with D uncertain. This CDR3 has 15 residues. CDR1 and CDR2 (germline): SGDLS, YYNGEE. V was pared by 4 bases and J by 4 bases, with 17 bases between.

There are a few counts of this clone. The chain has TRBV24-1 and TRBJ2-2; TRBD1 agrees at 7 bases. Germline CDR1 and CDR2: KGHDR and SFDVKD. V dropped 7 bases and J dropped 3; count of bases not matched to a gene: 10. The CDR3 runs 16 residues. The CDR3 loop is CATRERGRGDTGELFF. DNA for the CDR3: TGTGCCACCAGGGAGAGGGGGCGTGGGGACACCGGGGAGCTGTTTTTT.

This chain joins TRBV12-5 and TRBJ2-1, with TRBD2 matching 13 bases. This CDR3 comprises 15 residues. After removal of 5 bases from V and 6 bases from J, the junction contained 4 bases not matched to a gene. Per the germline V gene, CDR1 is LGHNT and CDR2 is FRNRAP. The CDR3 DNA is TGTGCTAGTGGTCGCACTAGCGGGGGGGGCAATGAGCAGTTCTTC. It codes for CASGRTSGGGNEQFF. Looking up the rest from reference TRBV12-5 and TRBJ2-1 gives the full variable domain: DARVTQTPRHKVTEMGQEVTMRCQPILGHNTVFWYRQTMMQGLELLAYFRNRAPLDDSGMPKDRFSAEMPDATLATLKIQPSEPRDSAVYFCASGRTSGGGNEQFFGPGTRLTVL.

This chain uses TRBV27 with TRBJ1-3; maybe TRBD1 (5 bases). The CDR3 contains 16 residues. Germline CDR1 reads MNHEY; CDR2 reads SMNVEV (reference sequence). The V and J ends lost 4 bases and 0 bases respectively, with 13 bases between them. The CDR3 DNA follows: TGTGCCAGCAGTTCCGGACACCCGATCTCTGGAAACACCATATATTTT. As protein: CASSSGHPISGNTIYF.

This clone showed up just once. The CDR3 spells CASSLAVAAGEDTQYF. The CDR3 DNA sequence: TGCGCCAGCAGCTTGGCAGTAGCGGCGGGGGAAGATACGCAGTATTTT. The chain carries TRBV5-1 and TRBJ2-3; 7 positions match TRBD2. The length of the CDR3 is 16 residues. Trimming removed 0 bases from V and 5 bases from J; junction bases left unmatched: 9. Germline V lookup: CDR1 SGHRS, CDR2 YFSETQ. The complete variable domain, with remaining parts taken from reference TRBV5-1 and TRBJ2-3, reads KAGVTQTPRYLIKTRGQQVTLSCSPISGHRSVSWYQQTPGQGLQFLFEYFSETQRNKGNFPGRFSGRQFSNSRSEMNVSTLELGDSALYLCASSLAVAAGEDTQYFGPGTRLTVL.

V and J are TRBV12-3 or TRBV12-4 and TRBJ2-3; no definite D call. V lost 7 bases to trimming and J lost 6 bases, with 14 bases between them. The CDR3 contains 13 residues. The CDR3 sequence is CASTFNRVDTQYF. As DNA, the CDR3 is TGTGCCAGCACCTTCAACCGAGTTGATACGCAGTATTTT.

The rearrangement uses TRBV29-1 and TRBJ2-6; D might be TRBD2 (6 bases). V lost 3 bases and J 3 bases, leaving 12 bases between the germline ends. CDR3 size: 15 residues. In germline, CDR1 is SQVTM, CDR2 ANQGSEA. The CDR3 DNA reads TGCAGCGTTGAGGGGACTCCCGGTGGGGCCAACGTCCTGACTTTC. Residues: CSVEGTPGGANVLTF.